The 2 T cell receptor beta chains in this list originate from one sample, sequenced in a study of blood T cell repertoires in COVID-19. Here immunoSEQ multiplex PCR was the method, and the copy in TCRdb shows in-frame clones only, minus some. Of 100,000 or so clones in the sample, almost 80% were seen once. Sequencing input: peripheral blood. Source of these receptors: a man aged 55 to 69 with active or convalescent COVID-19.

The gene calls are TRBV7-9 and TRBJ2-7, with TRBD2 matching over 10 bases. Germline trimming cut 4 bases from V and 2 bases from J; bases unmatched to any gene: 5. Germline V gene sequence: CDR1 SEHNR, CDR2 FQNEAQ (reference sequence). There are 15 residues in the CDR3. This chain's CDR3 is CASSSGTSATYEQYF. The DNA for the CDR3 is TGTGCCAGCAGCTCCGGGACTAGCGCTACCTACGAGCAGTACTTC. The entire variable domain, with the rest obtained from reference TRBV7-9 and TRBJ2-7, is as follows: DTGVSQNPRHKITKRGQNVTFRCDPISEHNRLYWYRQTLGQGPEFLTYFQNEAQLEKSRLLSDRFSAERPKGSFSTLEIQRTEQGDSAMYLCASSSGTSATYEQYFGPGTRLTVT.

V gene TRBV24-1 combines with J gene TRBJ2-3; 12 positions match TRBD1. Losses at the gene ends were 3 bases for V and 3 bases for J; bases not matched to a gene: 9. Germline CDR1 and CDR2: KGHDR and SFDVKD. The CDR3 is 18 residues long. DNA of the CDR3: TGTGCCACCAGTGATCCGCTGCCGGGACAGGGGGCAACAGATACGCAGTATTTT. Its translation: CATSDPLPGQGATDTQYF.